Presented here are 30 T cell receptor beta chains from one specimen sequenced in a study of T cell repertoires in cytomegalovirus infection (dated by TCRdb to between 2019 and 2020). Sequencer: Illumina HiSeq 1500. The public sequencing data were trimmed at Q25 with fastp and processed into clonotypes with MiXCR by TCRdb, which kept only in-frame beta chains. Here each entry gathers all rows of one CDR3 protein and keeps the most common genes and DNA. The sample records under 100,000 distinct CDR3 sequences, around 3.4% of which are singletons. Under 5.5% of the sample is in the top ten clones. The sample taken for sequencing was PBMCs. All receptors derive from a human donor in good health (CMV status not recorded). Some clones in this sample may be carry-over from other donors' samples.

In its sample, this clonotype was seen many times. V is TRBV5-1 and J is TRBJ2-3, with D uncertain. The V gene's germline CDR1 is SGHRS and CDR2 YFSETQ. CDR3 length: 16 amino acids. V was clipped by 0 bases and J by 1 base, with 12 bases between them. CDR3 sequence: CASSLAALSGTDTQYF. DNA of the CDR3: TGCGCCAGCAGCTTGGCTGCACTCTCCGGCACAGATACGCAGTATTTT.

This clonotype was recorded many times. V is TRBV6-1 and J is TRBJ1-1, with 9 bases matching TRBD1. The germline gives CDR1 MNHNS, CDR2 SASEGT. The V gene end was trimmed by 3 bases and the J gene end by 5 bases; junction bases not matched to a gene: 7. This CDR3 comprises 15 residues. This CDR3 reads CASSDLRDRETEAFF. The CDR3 nucleotides read TGTGCCAGCAGTGACCTCCGGGACAGGGAAACTGAAGCTTTCTTT.

This clonotype was picked up many times. The V call is TRBV2, the J call TRBJ2-2, with D possibly matching TRBD2 (6 bases). Germline V gives CDR1 SNHLY, CDR2 FYNNEI. The CDR3 has 14 amino acids. V gave up 7 bases and J gave up 2 bases, with 11 bases separating them. For the CDR3, the DNA is TGTGCCAGCAAAGGGGAGGCTAACACCGGGGAGCTGTTTTTT. It specifies CASKGEANTGELFF.

This clonotype was detected ten times or more. V and J are TRBV20-1 and TRBJ1-5; 9 nucleotides agree with TRBD1. With 4 bases clipped from V and 3 bases from J, the junction kept 10 bases outside the gene matches. Germline assignment: CDR1 DFQATT and CDR2 SNEGSKA (reference sequence). This CDR3 has 16 amino acids. CDR3 residues: CSAKPTGGPLNQPQHF. The DNA for the CDR3 is TGCAGTGCTAAACCGACAGGGGGTCCCCTCAATCAGCCCCAGCATTTT.

Many counts were recorded for this clonotype. V and J are TRBV28 and TRBJ1-1, with D tentatively TRBD1 (6 bases). Trimming cost V 7 bases and J 0 bases, with 12 bases left between them. Germline V CDR1 and CDR2: MDHEN, SYDVKM. The CDR3 extends over 14 amino acids. In nucleotides, the CDR3 is TGTGCCAGCAACCCCGGGACACTGAACACTGAAGCTTTCTTT. Translating it yields CASNPGTLNTEAFF.

This clonotype showed up many times. V and J are TRBV7-9 and TRBJ1-1; 10 bases match TRBD1. This CDR3 spans 13 amino acids. J gave up 4 bases and V 6 bases, and 2 bases lay outside the gene matches. Germline lookup yields CDR1 SEHNR and CDR2 FQNEAQ (reference sequence). CDR3 sequence (DNA): TGTGCCAGCAGTTGGACAGGGGGCACTGAAGCTTTCTTT. It translates to CASSWTGGTEAFF.

This clonotype was counted many times. This chain joins TRBV5-1 and TRBJ1-1; no clear D. From germline, CDR1 is SGHRS and CDR2 YFSETQ. The V and J ends lost 4 bases and 8 bases respectively, with 15 bases between them. There are 13 residues in the CDR3. CDR3 in amino acids: CASSLGPPGEAFF. CDR3 coding DNA: TGCGCCAGCAGCCTAGGACCCCCGGGGGAAGCTTTCTTT.

This clonotype was found many times. The J gene is TRBJ2-3, the V gene TRBV6-1, with D perhaps TRBD2 (7 bases). CDR1 MNHNS and CDR2 SASEGT come from the germline V gene. The CDR3 sequence is 14 residues long. V lost 3 bases, J lost 4 bases, and 11 bases lay in between. In DNA form, the CDR3 reads TGTGCCAGCAGTGAGTTCGGGGGGCCAGATACGCAGTATTTT. It specifies CASSEFGGPDTQYF.

This clonotype has ten or more counts. V is TRBV6-2 or TRBV6-3 and J is TRBJ2-7; the D gene is possibly TRBD1 (5 bases). Deletions cut 2 bases from V and 3 bases from J, with 5 bases between. The CDR3 length is 12 residues. Germline assignment: CDR1 MNHEY and CDR2 SVGEGT. CDR3 amino acids: CASSYRGYEQYF. CDR3 in DNA: TGTGCCAGCAGTTACAGGGGCTACGAGCAGTACTTC.

This clonotype was recorded at least ten times. The chain combines TRBV7-2 with TRBJ2-3; D not resolved. Trimming stripped 3 bases from V and 2 bases from J, with 9 bases between. The CDR3 is made up of 14 amino acids. Germline CDR1 is SGHTA and CDR2 is FQGNSA. The CDR3: CASSFEGLTDTQYF. In nucleotides, the CDR3 is TGTGCCAGCAGCTTCGAAGGGCTCACAGATACGCAGTATTTT.

This clonotype was seen ten or more times. The chain combines TRBV28 with TRBJ1-5; D remains unclear. The CDR3 is 14 residues long. V was shortened by 3 bases and J by 6 bases, with 12 bases between the two germline ends. Germline CDR1 reads MDHEN; CDR2 reads SYDVKM. CDR3 sequence (DNA): TGTGCCAGCAGTTTCGAGCGGGTTTTTCAGCCCCAGCATTTT. This encodes CASSFERVFQPQHF.

This clonotype was detected many times. The chain uses TRBV12-3 or TRBV12-4 and TRBJ2-3, with unresolved D. Trimming cost V 1 base and J 6 bases, with 11 bases left between them. This CDR3 has 14 amino acids. The CDR3 region has the DNA TGTGCCAGCAGTTTAGATAGGCCCAGGGATACGCAGTATTTT. The encoded protein is CASSLDRPRDTQYF.

This clonotype has a count of ten or more. The rearrangement joins TRBV28 to TRBJ2-2, with D perhaps TRBD1 (6 bases). Germline V CDR1 and CDR2: MDHEN, SYDVKM. The CDR3 spans 16 residues. Trimming took off 1 base at V and 2 bases at J, with 11 bases between the two ends. The CDR3 protein is CASSLSIQGNTGELFF. DNA for the CDR3: TGTGCCAGCAGTTTATCGATACAGGGAAACACCGGGGAGCTGTTTTTT.

This clonotype was counted ten times or more. The chain couples TRBV13 to TRBJ2-7, with 10 bases identical to TRBD1. The CDR3 spans 13 residues. Trimming cost V 3 bases and J 4 bases; bases outside gene matches: 0. The germline V gene encodes CDR1 PRHDT and CDR2 FYEKMQ (reference sequence). The CDR3 sequence is CASSLDRGYEQYF. DNA for the CDR3: TGTGCCAGCAGCTTGGACAGGGGGTACGAGCAGTACTTC.

This clonotype was seen at least ten times. This rearrangement joins TRBV7-2 to TRBJ1-1; D is ambiguous. Germline CDR1 reads SGHTA; CDR2 reads FQGNSA. The V gene lost 0 bases and the J gene lost 4 bases, with 6 bases spanning the gap. The CDR3 spans 13 residues. The CDR3 DNA reads as TGTGCCAGCAGCTTAGCCGAGGGCACTGAAGCTTTCTTT. It is translated as CASSLAEGTEAFF.

This clonotype was seen many times. The V call is TRBV20-1, the J call TRBJ1-2; the D is unclear. V was cut by 4 bases and J by 8 bases, with 23 bases left in between. CDR1 DFQATT and CDR2 SNEGSKA come from the germline V gene (reference sequence). The CDR3 is made up of 15 amino acids. The CDR3 is CSAISAVVRHGGYTF. The CDR3 nucleotides read TGCAGTGCTATCTCCGCAGTGGTACGTCACGGCGGCTACACCTTC.

This clonotype came up many times. This rearrangement joins TRBV7-2 to TRBJ2-6; 7 nucleotides align to TRBD2. Germline V lookup: CDR1 SGHTA, CDR2 FQGNSA. The V and J ends lost 5 bases and 4 bases, in that order; junction bases with no gene match: 11. There are 17 residues in the CDR3. Here the CDR3 DNA reads TGTGCCAGCAGCAAGGCCCGGGGAGGGAGCGGGGCCAACGTCCTGACTTTC. Its protein product is CASSKARGGSGANVLTF.

Many counts were recorded for this clonotype. The chain uses TRBV7-2 and TRBJ1-3; D call uncertain. The length of the CDR3 is 12 residues. Germline CDR1 and CDR2: SGHTA and FQGNSA. The V and J ends lost 2 bases and 4 bases respectively, with 3 bases between them. CDR3 DNA: TGTGCCAGCAGCTTACACGGAAACACCATATATTTT. The encoded protein is CASSLHGNTIYF.

The sample holds a few counts of this clonotype. This chain's CDR3 is CASSLGPGEAAKNIQYF. The CDR3 nucleotides read TGTGCCAGCAGCTTAGGGCCGGGGGAAGCAGCCAAAAACATTCAGTACTTC. This chain connects TRBV7-8 to TRBJ2-4, with D perhaps TRBD2 (6 bases). The V and J ends lost 1 base and 0 bases respectively, with 13 bases between them. The CDR3 covers 17 residues. Germline CDR1 SGHVS, CDR2 FQNEAQ.

This clonotype was counted at least ten times. The rearrangement joins TRBV20-1 to TRBJ2-1, with D tentatively TRBD1 (6 bases). CDR3 length: 14 residues. Looked up from germline, CDR1 is DFQATT and CDR2 is SNEGSKA (reference sequence). The ends were cut back, 6 bases at V and 0 bases at J, with 12 bases in the middle. As DNA, the CDR3 is TGCAGTGCCTACGGACAGAGCTCCTACAATGAGCAGTTCTTC. This gives the protein CSAYGQSSYNEQFF.

This clonotype was observed many times. V and J are TRBV7-3 and TRBJ2-1; 8 nucleotides align to TRBD1. In germline, CDR1 is SGHTA, CDR2 FQGTGA. The CDR3 is made up of 15 amino acids. With V trimmed by 5 bases and J by 7 bases, 10 bases remained unmatched. The CDR3 DNA follows: TGTGCCAGCAGCCTCAGGGGGCTGAATGGGAATGAGCAGTTCTTC. It translates to CASSLRGLNGNEQFF.

This clonotype was detected many times. The chain is built from TRBV7-2 and TRBJ1-5, with 8 bases aligning to TRBD1. J gave up 3 bases and V 5 bases, and 12 bases lay outside the gene matches. This CDR3 is 17 amino acids long. Germline values: CDR1 SGHTA, CDR2 FQGNSA. CDR3 coding DNA: TGTGCCAGCAGCCCACAGACCTTACAGGGGGACAATCAGCCCCAGCATTTT. Its translation is CASSPQTLQGDNQPQHF.

This clonotype was found many times. The chain combines TRBV28 with TRBJ2-7, with D perhaps matching TRBD1 (5 bases). This CDR3 has 18 amino acids. V was trimmed by 3 bases and J by 2 bases, leaving 23 bases between them. Germline CDR1 and CDR2: MDHEN and SYDVKM. The CDR3 protein is CASSFYHPPGSRTYEQYF. In DNA, the CDR3 is TGTGCCAGCAGTTTCTATCACCCCCCAGGGTCTAGAACCTACGAGCAGTACTTC.

This clonotype occurred many times. CDR3 sequence: CASTSRGTGAYEQYF. The CDR3 bases are TGTGCCAGCACCTCAAGAGGGACAGGGGCCTACGAGCAGTACTTC. This chain links TRBV7-2 with TRBJ2-7, with 10 positions matching TRBD1. CDR1 is SGHTA and CDR2 is FQGNSA in the germline V gene. With 7 bases clipped from V and 2 bases from J, the junction kept 8 bases outside the gene matches. The CDR3 loop spans 15 amino acids.

This clonotype was detected many times. CDR3 sequence: CATSPTRDRGTGELFF. In nucleotides, the CDR3 is TGTGCCACCAGCCCAACCCGGGATCGTGGCACCGGGGAGCTGTTTTTT. This chain connects TRBV24-1 to TRBJ2-2; possible D gene TRBD2, 5 bases. This CDR3 comprises 16 residues. Germline lookup yields CDR1 KGHDR and CDR2 SFDVKD. V was shortened by 7 bases and J by 4 bases, with 18 bases between the two germline ends.

As for this clonotype: One end of the junction is discordant with germline, which a read error may explain. The chain uses TRBV28 and TRBJ1-1; D is undetermined. The CDR3 is 13 residues long. The germline CDR1 and CDR2 sequences are MDHEN and SYDVKM. CDR3 nucleotides: TGTGCCAGCAGGGGATCCGTTGGGTCTGAAACTTTCTTT. Residues: CASRGSVGSETFF.

Many counts were recorded for this clonotype. CDR3 DNA: TGTGCCAGTAGTATTACAGGCTGGGAGAACACTGAAGCTTTCTTT. It translates to CASSITGWENTEAFF. The genes are TRBV19 and TRBJ1-1, with D tentatively TRBD1 (5 bases). Trimming took off 3 bases at V and 1 base at J, with 12 bases between the two ends. This CDR3 spans 15 amino acids. Germline CDR1 and CDR2: LNHDA and SQIVND (reference sequence).

This clonotype was observed many times. This chain connects TRBV10-2 to TRBJ1-3; D gene unclear. The germline V gene encodes CDR1 WSHSY and CDR2 SAAADI. The germline V and J ends were trimmed by 5 bases and 5 bases, with 28 bases remaining between them. This CDR3 has 19 residues. CDR3 nucleotides: TGCGCCAGCAGTTCCCACAGAGGTCGGATCGGGTTGGCGCGAAACACCATATATTTT. This translates into CASSSHRGRIGLARNTIYF.

This clonotype was observed at least ten times. This chain joins TRBV7-2 and TRBJ2-7; D might be TRBD1 (5 bases). CDR1 is SGHTA, CDR2 FQGNSA, per germline. The CDR3 spans 17 residues. Trimming pared 1 base from V and 0 bases from J, leaving 16 bases between. CDR3 sequence reads: CASSLGVAGRTSYEQYF. The CDR3 nucleotides read TGTGCCAGCAGCTTAGGGGTGGCAGGGCGTACCTCCTACGAGCAGTACTTC. The full variable domain, completed using reference TRBV7-2 and TRBJ2-7, is GAGVSQSPSNKVTEKGKDVELRCDPISGHTALYWYRQSLGQGLEFLIYFQGNSAPDKSGLPSDRFSAERTGGSVSTLTIQRTQQEDSAVYLCASSLGVAGRTSYEQYFGPGTRLTVT.

This clonotype was detected many times. The V and J genes are TRBV7-8 and TRBJ1-4, with D tentatively TRBD1 (5 bases). The V and J ends lost 2 bases and 3 bases respectively, with 10 bases between them. CDR1 is SGHVS, CDR2 FQNEAQ, per germline. CDR3 length: 15 amino acids. The CDR3 sequence: CASSLLRDPNEKLFF. The CDR3 DNA reads as TGTGCCAGCAGCTTACTACGGGACCCTAATGAAAAACTGTTTTTT.